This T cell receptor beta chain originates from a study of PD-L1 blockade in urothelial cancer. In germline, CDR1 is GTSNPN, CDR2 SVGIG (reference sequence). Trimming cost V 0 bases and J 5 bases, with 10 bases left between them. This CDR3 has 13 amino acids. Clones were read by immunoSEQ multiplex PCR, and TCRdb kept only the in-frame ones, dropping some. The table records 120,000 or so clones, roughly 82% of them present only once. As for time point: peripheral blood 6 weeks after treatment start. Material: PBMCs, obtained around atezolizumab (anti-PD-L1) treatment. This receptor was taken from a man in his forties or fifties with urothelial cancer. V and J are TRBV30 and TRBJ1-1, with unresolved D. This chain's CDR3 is CAWSVLAGTEAFF. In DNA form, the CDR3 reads TGTGCCTGGAGTGTGCTTGCGGGGACTGAAGCTTTCTTT.